This TCR beta chain was observed in a study of CD4 T cell repertoires in COVID-19. The CDR3 covers 15 residues. Trimming at V came to 5 bases and at J to 6 bases, leaving 7 bases not matched to a gene. Germline V gene data show CDR1 as LNHNV and CDR2 as YYDKDF (reference sequence). This clone appeared a single time. These memory T cells were uncultured and sequenced directly after ex vivo isolation. Measured with immunoSEQ multiplex PCR; TCRdb has only the in-frame clones, and not every one. The sample lists tens of thousands of clones, around 86% occurring once. The chain combines TRBV15 with TRBJ2-7, with TRBD2 identical over 13 bases. This TCR derives from a human donor who had COVID-19. The sample in question was central memory CD4+ T cells from blood, obtained before the COVID-19 pandemic. The CDR3 is CATSPRTSGSPEQYF. The CDR3 nucleotides are TGTGCCACCAGCCCGCGGACTAGCGGGAGCCCCGAGCAGTACTTC.